This T cell receptor beta chain was retrieved from a study of blood T cell repertoires in COVID-19. Looking at the study overall: Sites in the United States, Italy and Spain provided acute and convalescent COVID-19 samples. T cells, B-cell-depleted T cells, or PBMCs supplied cDNA or gDNA.

This CDR3 contains 14 residues. V was cut by 0 bases and J by 2 bases, with 8 bases left in between. In germline, CDR1 is SGHNT, CDR2 YYREEE (reference sequence). Original methodology: The authors estimated nucleated cell counts from reference gene primer amplification. Clones were sequenced by immunoSEQ multiplex PCR, and TCRdb holds only the in-frame ones, with some missing. The V and J calls and clone size come from that table; D and trimming were worked out from the DNA. The sample shows roughly 86,000 clones, around three quarters of them seen only once. The sequenced sample consisted of peripheral blood. The J gene is TRBJ2-5, the V gene TRBV5-4; no clear D. This TCR was recovered from a man aged 50 or older who had recovered from COVID-19. The CDR3 coding sequence is TGTGCCAGCAGCTTGGACACAGCACAAGAGACCCAGTACTTC. This codes for CASSLDTAQETQYF.